This T cell receptor (beta chain) was found in a study of identical twins. Broader study findings: Out-of-frame alpha sequences shared between twins exhibited an excess of low generation probability. The degree of excess twin sharing was weaker in beta out-of-frame sequences. Zero-insertion analyses could be partly confounded by invariant MAIT and iNKT cells.

CDR3 length: 12 residues. Trimming removed 3 bases from V and 5 bases from J, with 6 bases in between. Germline loops: CDR1 KGHDR, CDR2 SFDVKD. This clonotype was seen ten or more times. The antigen is unknown. TCRdb reanalysed the 5' RACE reads using MiXCR and keeps one entry per CDR3 protein. The sample shows 260,000 or so distinct CDR3 sequences, approximately 8% of them seen only once. This same sample was also part of a study on yellow fever vaccine responses in identical twins.

Sequenced: CD8+ T cells sorted from blood. The receptor comes from a woman in her late teens or twenties in good health. The J gene is TRBJ1-1, the V gene TRBV24-1; D uncertain. CDR3 DNA: TGTGCCACCAGTGATGGGGAAACTGAAGCTTTCTTT. Translated, it gives CATSDGETEAFF.